This is a list of T cell receptor beta chains from one sample in a study of cytomegalovirus exposure and HLA in healthy donors. Assay used: immunoSEQ multiplex PCR; TCRdb lists only in-frame clones, some missing. The repertoire holds fewer than 100,000 clones, around 74% seen once, with roughly 6.9% in the top ten. Material: PBMCs. These receptors all come from a middle-aged man in good health and CMV-seropositive. The CDR3 runs from the conserved cysteine through the conserved F or W. The D gene is left open where the match is weak. Clone sizes are given selectively: once, few, many, or a class where the clone is expanded.

>TRBD2|TRBJ2-1|.|TRBV25-1
TGTGCCAGCACCGGACTAGCGGGGAGGCAGTTCTTC
CASTGLAGRQFF
>.|TRBJ2-7|.|TRBV2
TGTGCCAGCAGTGAGGGCGGGCTGCGATTCTCCTACGAGCAGTACTTC
CASSEGGLRFSYEQYF
>TRBD2|TRBJ2-5|.|TRBV2
TGTGCCAGCAGTGAACTGTTGACTAGCGGAGAGACCCAGTACTTC
CASSELLTSGETQYF
>.|TRBJ2-5|.|TRBV5-1
TGCGCCAGCAGCTTGGGAAGGGGGAACCTTCAAGAGACCCAGTACTTC
CASSLGRGNLQETQYF
>TRBD1|TRBJ2-2|few|TRBV7-9
TGTGCCAGCAGCTTAGAGACAGGGCCCACCGGGGAGCTGTTTTTT
CASSLETGPTGELFF
>.|TRBJ1-2|.|TRBV7-9
TGTGCCAGCAGCCCCCCGGACGCGGTTACGGGAGGCTACACCTTC
CASSPPDAVTGGYTF
>TRBD1|TRBJ2-2|.|TRBV9
TGTGCCAGCAGCGTAGATCGGACAGGCGTCACCGGGGAGCTGTTTTTT
CASSVDRTGVTGELFF
>TRBD2|TRBJ2-7|.|TRBV7-2
TGTGCCAGCAGCCGGACGACTAGCGGGTACGAGCAGTACTTC
CASSRTTSGYEQYF
>TRBD1|TRBJ2-7|.|TRBV28
TGTGCCAGCATACCCAGGGGACAGAACTCCTACGAGCAGTACTTC
CASIPRGQNSYEQYF
>TRBD2|TRBJ2-3|.|TRBV28
TGTGCCAGCAGTGGCGTTGGGACTAGCGGGAGTGAGGGTACGCAGTATTTT
CASSGVGTSGSEGTQYF
>.|TRBJ1-2|.|TRBV29-1
TGCAGCGTTGGAGAGGGGGGTGATGGCTACACCTTC
CSVGEGGDGYTF
>TRBD1|TRBJ2-7|.|TRBV28
TGTGCCAGCAGTTCTGCAATACAGGGGGGCTACGAGCAGTACTTC
CASSSAIQGGYEQYF
>TRBD2|TRBJ2-7|.|TRBV2
TGTGCCAGCAGCGGTTATAGCGGGAGGGGGTCCTACGAGCAGTACTTC
CASSGYSGRGSYEQYF
>.|TRBJ1-5|few|TRBV4-1
TGCGCCAGCAGCCAAGAGAACCGAGGGAGCAATCAGCCCCAGCATTTT
CASSQENRGSNQPQHF
>TRBD2|TRBJ2-7|.|TRBV7-2
TGTGCCAGCAGTAACGGACTAGCGGGGTACTACGAGCAGTACTTC
CASSNGLAGYYEQYF
>TRBD2|TRBJ2-7|.|TRBV11-1
TGTGCCAGCAGCTTAACCGCGCGGGGGATGTCCTACGAGCAGTACTTC
CASSLTARGMSYEQYF
>.|TRBJ2-7|.|TRBV7-2
TGTGCCAGCAGCCCTAGGGGATGGGACTCCTACGAGCAGTACTTC
CASSPRGWDSYEQYF
>.|TRBJ2-3|.|TRBV29-1
TGCAGCGTTTTTGGGGCGAGGCCCAACCGGGATACGCAGTATTTT
CSVFGARPNRDTQYF
>.|TRBJ2-5|.|TRBV20-1
TGCAGTGCTAGGATACGGGAGACCCAGTACTTC
CSARIRETQYF
>TRBD1|TRBJ1-1|.|TRBV7-9
TGTGCCAGCAGATCAGGGGGGAACACTGAAGCTTTCTTT
CASRSGGNTEAFF
>TRBD1|TRBJ1-2|.|TRBV6-1
TGTGCCAGCAGTCTGGGACAGACCTATGGCTACACCTTC
CASSLGQTYGYTF
>.|TRBJ2-7|.|TRBV6-1
TGTGCCAGCAACCCAGGACTCGGCGTTAGTGAGCAGTACTTC
CASNPGLGVSEQYF
>.|TRBJ2-5|.|TRBV5-8
TGTGCCAGCAGCTCGCCGGGGTTTAAAGAGACCCAGTACTTC
CASSSPGFKETQYF
>.|TRBJ2-7|.|TRBV4-1
TGCGCCAGCAGCCAAGGGACTGGTCCCTACGAGCAGTACTTC
CASSQGTGPYEQYF
>.|TRBJ2-1|few|TRBV7-9
TGTGCCAGCAGCCTAGGGGCAGGGCCCAATGAGCAGTTCTTC
CASSLGAGPNEQFF
>.|TRBJ1-2|.|TRBV29-1
TGCAGCGGGGGTGGGGGGGGCGCGGGCTATGGCTACACCTTC
CSGGGGGAGYGYTF
>.|TRBJ1-2|.|TRBV7-9
TGTGCCAGCAGCGGCGGGGGGGTAAACTATGGCTACACCTTC
CASSGGGVNYGYTF
>.|TRBJ2-2|.|TRBV6-6
TGTGCCAGCAGTAAATACACGAACACCGGGGAGCTGTTTTTT
CASSKYTNTGELFF
>TRBD2|TRBJ2-5|.|TRBV19
TGTGCCAGTAGTCCCTCTAGCGGGGGCCGCCAAGAGACCCAGTACTTC
CASSPSSGGRQETQYF
>TRBD1|TRBJ1-1|.|TRBV7-9
TGTGCCAGCAGCTTAGCCGGACAGGGGGCCACTGAAGCTTTCTTT
CASSLAGQGATEAFF
>.|TRBJ1-5|few|TRBV27
TGTGCCAGCAGTTTACTTTGGGGGGAAGGCAATCAGCCCCAGCATTTT
CASSLLWGEGNQPQHF
>TRBD2|TRBJ2-7|.|TRBV11-2
TGTGCCAGCAGCTCCAGCGGGGGGGTCTACGAGCAGTACTTC
CASSSSGGVYEQYF
>.|TRBJ2-7|once|TRBV6-1
TGTGCCAGCAGTGGGGCGGTCGGGCAGGGGGGCTACGAGCAGTACTTC
CASSGAVGQGGYEQYF
>TRBD2|TRBJ2-7|.|TRBV19
TGTGCCAGTAGTATCCGAGGATCATCTAGCGGGGGGCACCCCTACGAGCAGTACTTC
CASSIRGSSSGGHPYEQYF
>.|TRBJ2-1|.|TRBV14
TGTGCCAGCAGCCAAGGTCAGGGATCCTACAATGAGCAGTTCTTC
CASSQGQGSYNEQFF
>.|TRBJ2-7|.|TRBV4-1
TGCGCCAGCAGCCAAGTTCAGGATCTTTACGAGCAGTACTTC
CASSQVQDLYEQYF
>.|TRBJ2-3|.|TRBV5-4
TGTGCCAGCAGCTTGGGCGGGGGCACAGATACGCAGTATTTT
CASSLGGGTDTQYF
>TRBD1|TRBJ2-3|.|TRBV29-1
TGCAGCGTTGACCCAGGACAGGAATTTTCCGATACGCAGTATTTT
CSVDPGQEFSDTQYF
>.|TRBJ2-7|.|TRBV14
TGTGCCAGCAGCCACCAGGACGGAGGACCCTACGAGCAGTACTTC
CASSHQDGGPYEQYF
>.|TRBJ2-1|.|TRBV28
TGTGCCAGCAGAACCCGGCACTATAGCTCCTACAATGAGCAGTTCTTC
CASRTRHYSSYNEQFF
>TRBD1|TRBJ1-3|once|TRBV6-1
TGTGCCAGCAGTGCCCTGACAGGGACGCGAAACACCATATATTTT
CASSALTGTRNTIYF
>TRBD2|TRBJ2-3|.|TRBV13
TGTGCCAGCAGCATAGAGACTAGCGGGGGCAGCACAGATACGCAGTATTTT
CASSIETSGGSTDTQYF
>.|TRBJ2-7|.|TRBV19
TGTGCCAGTAGTTTCAACATAGGGGCGGATCAGGACTTC
CASSFNIGADQDF
>TRBD2|TRBJ2-5|.|TRBV7-8
TGTGCCAGCAGCTTACCCCAGGGGACTAGCGGGAGGCGAGAGACCCAGTACTTC
CASSLPQGTSGRRETQYF
>TRBD1|TRBJ2-2|once|TRBV10-2
TGCGCCATACAGGGGCCCTTGACCGGGGAGCTGTTTTTT
CAIQGPLTGELFF